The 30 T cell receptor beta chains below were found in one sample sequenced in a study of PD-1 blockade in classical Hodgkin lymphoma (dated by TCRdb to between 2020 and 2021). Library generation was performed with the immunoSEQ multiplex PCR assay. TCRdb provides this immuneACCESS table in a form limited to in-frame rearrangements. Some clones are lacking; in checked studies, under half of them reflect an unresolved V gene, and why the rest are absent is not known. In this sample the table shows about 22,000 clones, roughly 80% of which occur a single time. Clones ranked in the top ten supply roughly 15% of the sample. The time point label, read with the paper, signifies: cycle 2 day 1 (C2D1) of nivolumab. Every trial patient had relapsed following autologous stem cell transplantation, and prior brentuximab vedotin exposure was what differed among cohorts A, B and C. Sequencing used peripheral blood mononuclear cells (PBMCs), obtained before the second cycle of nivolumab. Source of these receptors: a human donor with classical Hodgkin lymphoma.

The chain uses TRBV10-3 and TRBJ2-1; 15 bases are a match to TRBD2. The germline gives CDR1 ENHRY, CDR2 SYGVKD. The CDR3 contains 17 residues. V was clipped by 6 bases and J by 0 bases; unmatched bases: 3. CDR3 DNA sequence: TGTGCCATCAGCGGACTAGCGGGAGGGAGCTCCTACAATGAGCAGTTCTTC. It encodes CAISGLAGGSSYNEQFF.

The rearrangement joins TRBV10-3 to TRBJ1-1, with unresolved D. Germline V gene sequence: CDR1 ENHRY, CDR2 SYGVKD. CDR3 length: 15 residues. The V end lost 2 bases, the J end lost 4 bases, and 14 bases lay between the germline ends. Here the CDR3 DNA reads TGTGCCATCAGTGAGGTTGGCAGCCCGATCACTGAAGCTTTCTTT. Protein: CAISEVGSPITEAFF.

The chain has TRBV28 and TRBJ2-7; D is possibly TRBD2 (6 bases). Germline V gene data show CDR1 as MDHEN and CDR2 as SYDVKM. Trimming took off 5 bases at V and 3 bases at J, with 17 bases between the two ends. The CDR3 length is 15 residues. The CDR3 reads CASSGGFWTYYEQYF. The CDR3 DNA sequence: TGTGCCAGCAGTGGGGGGTTTTGGACATACTACGAGCAGTACTTC.

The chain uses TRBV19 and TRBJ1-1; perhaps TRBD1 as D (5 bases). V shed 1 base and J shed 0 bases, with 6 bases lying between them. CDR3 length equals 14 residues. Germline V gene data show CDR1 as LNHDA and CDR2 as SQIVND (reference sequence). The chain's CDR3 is CASSIGRVNTEAFF. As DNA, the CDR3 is TGTGCCAGTAGTATAGGCAGGGTGAACACTGAAGCTTTCTTT.

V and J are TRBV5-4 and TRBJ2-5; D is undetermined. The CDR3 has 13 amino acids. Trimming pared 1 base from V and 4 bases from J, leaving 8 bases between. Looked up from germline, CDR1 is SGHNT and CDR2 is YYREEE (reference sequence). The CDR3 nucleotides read TGTGCCAGCAGCTTGTACGGTATAGAGACCCAGTACTTC. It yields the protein CASSLYGIETQYF.

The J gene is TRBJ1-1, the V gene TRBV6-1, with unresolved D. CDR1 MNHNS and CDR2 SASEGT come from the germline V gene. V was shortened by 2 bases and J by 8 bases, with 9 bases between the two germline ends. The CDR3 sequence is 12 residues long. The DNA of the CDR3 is TGTGCCAGCAGTGAATTGGTCATAGAAGCTTTCTTT. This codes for CASSELVIEAFF.

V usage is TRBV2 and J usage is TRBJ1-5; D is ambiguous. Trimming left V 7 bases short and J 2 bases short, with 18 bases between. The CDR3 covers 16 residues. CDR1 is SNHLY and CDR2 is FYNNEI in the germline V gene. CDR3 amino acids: CASTPQGGLGNQPQHF. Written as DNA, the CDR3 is TGTGCCAGCACACCACAAGGAGGGCTTGGCAATCAGCCCCAGCATTTT. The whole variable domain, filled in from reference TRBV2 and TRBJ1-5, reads EPEVTQTPSHQVTQMGQEVILRCVPISNHLYFYWYRQILGQKVEFLVSFYNNEISEKSEIFDDQFSVERPDGSNFTLKIRSTKLEDSAMYFCASTPQGGLGNQPQHFGDGTRLSIL.

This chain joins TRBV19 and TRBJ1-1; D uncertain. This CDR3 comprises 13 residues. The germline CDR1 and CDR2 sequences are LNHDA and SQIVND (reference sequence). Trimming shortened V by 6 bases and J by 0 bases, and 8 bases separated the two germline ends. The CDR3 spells CASSLDVNTEAFF. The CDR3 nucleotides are TGTGCCAGTAGCCTGGACGTGAACACTGAAGCTTTCTTT.

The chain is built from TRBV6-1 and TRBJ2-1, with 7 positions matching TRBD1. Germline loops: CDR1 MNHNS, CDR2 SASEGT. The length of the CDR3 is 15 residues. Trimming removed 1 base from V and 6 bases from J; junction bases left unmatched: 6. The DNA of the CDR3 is TGTGCCAGCAGTGAAGAAGGGGGCTTTGTCAATGAGCAGTTCTTC. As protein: CASSEEGGFVNEQFF.

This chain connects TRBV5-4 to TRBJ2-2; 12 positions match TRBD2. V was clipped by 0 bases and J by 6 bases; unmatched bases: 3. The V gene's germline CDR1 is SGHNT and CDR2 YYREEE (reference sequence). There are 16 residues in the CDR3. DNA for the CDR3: TGTGCCAGCAGCTTGGGACTAGCGGGAGTGGCCGGGGAGCTGTTTTTT. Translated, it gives CASSLGLAGVAGELFF.

The CDR3 here is CASSQGTSGRIGEQYF. CDR3 nucleotide sequence: TGTGCCAGCAGCCAAGGAACTAGCGGGAGAATAGGCGAGCAGTACTTC. The gene calls are TRBV4-2 and TRBJ2-7; the match to TRBD2 covers 11 bases. The germline V gene encodes CDR1 LGHNA and CDR2 YNFKEQ. The CDR3 is made up of 16 amino acids. The ends lost 1 base at V and 6 bases at J; junction bases unmatched: 8.

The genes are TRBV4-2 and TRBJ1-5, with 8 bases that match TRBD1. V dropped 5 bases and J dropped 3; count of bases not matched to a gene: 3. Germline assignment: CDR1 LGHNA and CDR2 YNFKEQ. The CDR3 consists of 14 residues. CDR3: CASSKQGDNQPQHF. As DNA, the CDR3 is TGTGCCAGCAGCAAACAGGGGGACAATCAGCCCCAGCATTTT.

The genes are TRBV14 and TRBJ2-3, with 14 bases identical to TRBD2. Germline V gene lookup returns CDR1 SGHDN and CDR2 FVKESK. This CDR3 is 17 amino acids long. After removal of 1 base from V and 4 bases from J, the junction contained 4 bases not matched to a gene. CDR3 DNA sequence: TGTGCCAGCAGCCAAGTGAGGACTAGCGGGAGGCCAGATACGCAGTATTTT. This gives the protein CASSQVRTSGRPDTQYF.

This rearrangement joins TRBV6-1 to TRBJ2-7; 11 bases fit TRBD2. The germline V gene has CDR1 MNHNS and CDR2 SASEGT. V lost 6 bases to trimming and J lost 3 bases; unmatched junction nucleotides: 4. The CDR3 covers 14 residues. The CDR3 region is CASRKGLADYEQYF. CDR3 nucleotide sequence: TGTGCCAGCAGAAAGGGACTAGCGGACTACGAGCAGTACTTC.

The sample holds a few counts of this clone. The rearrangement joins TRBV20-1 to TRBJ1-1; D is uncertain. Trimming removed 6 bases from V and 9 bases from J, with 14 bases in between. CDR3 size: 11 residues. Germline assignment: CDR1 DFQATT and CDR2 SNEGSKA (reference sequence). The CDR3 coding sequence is TGCAGTGCCACGGACCAGGCTAAAGCTTTCTTT. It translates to CSATDQAKAFF.

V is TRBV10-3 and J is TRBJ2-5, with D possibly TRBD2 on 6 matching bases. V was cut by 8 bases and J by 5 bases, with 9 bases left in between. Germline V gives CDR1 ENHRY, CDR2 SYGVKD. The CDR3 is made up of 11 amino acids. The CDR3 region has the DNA TGTGCCATCTCCGCGGGGGAGACCCAGTACTTC. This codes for CAISAGETQYF.

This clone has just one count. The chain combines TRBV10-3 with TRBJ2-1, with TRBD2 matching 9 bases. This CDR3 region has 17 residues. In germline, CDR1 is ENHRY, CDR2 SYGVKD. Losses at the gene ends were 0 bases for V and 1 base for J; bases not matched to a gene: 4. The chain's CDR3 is CAISESLTSGSYNEQFF. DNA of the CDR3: TGTGCCATCAGTGAGTCTCTGACTAGCGGTTCCTACAATGAGCAGTTCTTC.

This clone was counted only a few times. CDR3 region: CASRSSRETQYF. The CDR3 nucleotides are TGCGCCAGCAGGAGCAGCCGGGAGACCCAGTACTTC. V and J are TRBV10-2 and TRBJ2-5; no definite D call. Trimming shortened V by 6 bases and J by 5 bases, and 10 bases separated the two germline ends. The germline CDR1 and CDR2 sequences are WSHSY and SAAADI. The CDR3 has 12 residues.

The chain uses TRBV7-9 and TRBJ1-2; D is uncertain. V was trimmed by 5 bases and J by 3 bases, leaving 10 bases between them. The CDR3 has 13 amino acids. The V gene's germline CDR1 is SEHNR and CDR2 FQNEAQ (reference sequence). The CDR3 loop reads CASSGNGYYGYTF. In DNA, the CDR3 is TGTGCCAGCAGCGGGAACGGGTACTATGGCTACACCTTC.

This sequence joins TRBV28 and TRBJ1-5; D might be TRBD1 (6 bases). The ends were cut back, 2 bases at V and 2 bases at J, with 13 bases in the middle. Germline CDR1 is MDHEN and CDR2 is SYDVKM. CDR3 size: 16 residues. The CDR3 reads CASSLTRGIGNQPQHF. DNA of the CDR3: TGTGCCAGCAGTTTAACCAGGGGAATCGGCAATCAGCCCCAGCATTTT.

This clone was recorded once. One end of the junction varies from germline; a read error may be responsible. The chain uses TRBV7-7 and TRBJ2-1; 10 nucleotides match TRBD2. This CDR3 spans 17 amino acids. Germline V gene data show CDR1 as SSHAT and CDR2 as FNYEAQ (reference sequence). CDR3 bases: TGTGCTAGCAGCTTAGTGCGAGCGGGAGGGCAACACAATGAGCAGTTCTTC. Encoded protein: CASSLVRAGGQHNEQFF.

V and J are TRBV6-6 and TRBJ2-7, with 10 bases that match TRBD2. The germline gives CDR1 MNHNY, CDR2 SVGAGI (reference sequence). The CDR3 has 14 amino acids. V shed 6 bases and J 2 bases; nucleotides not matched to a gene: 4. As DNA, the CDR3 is TGTGCCAGCAGCGGAGCGGGAGGGGCCTACGAGCAGTACTTC. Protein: CASSGAGGAYEQYF.

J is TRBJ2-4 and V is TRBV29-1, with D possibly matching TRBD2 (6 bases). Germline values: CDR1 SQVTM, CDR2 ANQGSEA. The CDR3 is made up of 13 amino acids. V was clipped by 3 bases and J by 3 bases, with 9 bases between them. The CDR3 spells CSVEGTHKNIQYF. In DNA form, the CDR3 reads TGCAGCGTTGAGGGGACTCACAAAAACATTCAGTACTTC.

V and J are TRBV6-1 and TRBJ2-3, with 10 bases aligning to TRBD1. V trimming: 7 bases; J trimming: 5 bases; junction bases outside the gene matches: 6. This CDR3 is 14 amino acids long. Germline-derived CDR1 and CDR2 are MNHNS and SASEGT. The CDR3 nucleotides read TGTGCCAGCATCAGGGACAGGGGAGGAGATACGCAGTATTTT. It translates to CASIRDRGGDTQYF.

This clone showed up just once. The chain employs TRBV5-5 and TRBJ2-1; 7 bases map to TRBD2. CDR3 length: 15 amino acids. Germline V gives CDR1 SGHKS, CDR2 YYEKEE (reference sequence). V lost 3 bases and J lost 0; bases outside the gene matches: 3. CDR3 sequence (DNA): TGTGCCAGCAGCTCGGGAGGAAGCTCCTACAATGAGCAGTTCTTC. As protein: CASSSGGSSYNEQFF.

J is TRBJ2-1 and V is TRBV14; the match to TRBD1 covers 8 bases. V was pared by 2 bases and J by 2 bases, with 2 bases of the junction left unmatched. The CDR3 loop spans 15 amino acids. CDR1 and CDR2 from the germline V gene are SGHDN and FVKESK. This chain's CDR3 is CASSQRTGTYNEQFF. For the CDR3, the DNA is TGTGCCAGCAGCCAACGGACAGGGACCTACAATGAGCAGTTCTTC. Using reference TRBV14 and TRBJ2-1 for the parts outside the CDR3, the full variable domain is EAGVTQFPSHSVIEKGQTVTLRCDPISGHDNLYWYRRVMGKEIKFLLHFVKESKQDESGMPNNRFLAERTGGTYSTLKVQPAELEDSGVYFCASSQRTGTYNEQFFGPGTRLTVL.

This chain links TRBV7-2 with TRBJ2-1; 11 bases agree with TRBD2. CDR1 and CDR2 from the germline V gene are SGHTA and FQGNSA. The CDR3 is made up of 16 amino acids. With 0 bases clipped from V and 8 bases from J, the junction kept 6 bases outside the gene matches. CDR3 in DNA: TGTGCCAGCAGCTTAGCGGGGGTAGCGGGAGGGTATGAGCAGTTCTTC. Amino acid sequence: CASSLAGVAGGYEQFF. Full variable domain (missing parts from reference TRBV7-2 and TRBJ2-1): GAGVSQSPSNKVTEKGKDVELRCDPISGHTALYWYRQSLGQGLEFLIYFQGNSAPDKSGLPSDRFSAERTGGSVSTLTIQRTQQEDSAVYLCASSLAGVAGGYEQFFGPGTRLTVL.

The CDR3 loop reads CASSFVTGRAGELFF. The CDR3 DNA reads TGTGCCAGCAGCTTCGTAACAGGGCGAGCCGGGGAGCTGTTTTTT. The rearrangement links TRBV7-2 to TRBJ2-2; D might be TRBD1 (6 bases). This CDR3 is 15 amino acids long. Germline values: CDR1 SGHTA, CDR2 FQGNSA. V dropped 3 bases and J dropped 6 bases, with 14 bases sitting between them.

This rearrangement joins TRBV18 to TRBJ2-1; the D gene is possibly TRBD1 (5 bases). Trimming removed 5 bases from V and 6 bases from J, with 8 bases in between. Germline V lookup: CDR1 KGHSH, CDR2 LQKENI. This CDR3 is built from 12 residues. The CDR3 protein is CASSATGNEQFF. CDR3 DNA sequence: TGTGCCAGCTCAGCCACAGGCAATGAGCAGTTCTTC.

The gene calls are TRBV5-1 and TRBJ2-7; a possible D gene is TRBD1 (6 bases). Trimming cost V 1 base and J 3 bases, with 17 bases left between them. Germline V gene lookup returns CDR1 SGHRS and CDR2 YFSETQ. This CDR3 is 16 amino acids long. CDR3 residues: CASSLSFEQGVYEQYF. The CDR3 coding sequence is TGCGCCAGCAGCTTGTCATTCGAACAGGGTGTCTACGAGCAGTACTTC.